This TCR beta chain was captured by sequencing in a study of T cells in Graves' hyperthyroidism and ophthalmopathy. Study in general: Peripheral blood specimens were obtained at initial diagnosis, prior to any treatment.

Among ophthalmopathy patients, the Clinical Activity Score reached at least 3, the NOSPECS grade reached at least 4, and duration remained under 3 months. V lost 6 bases to trimming and J lost 7 bases, with 21 bases between them. CDR3 length: 15 amino acids. From germline, CDR1 is SGHRS and CDR2 YFSETQ. RNA transcripts were the template for amplifying TCR beta CDR3 regions. HTBI primers were used for first-round RT-PCR of the TCR CDR3. Via MiXCR, TCRdb re-called the multiplex PCR reads, giving one row per CDR3 protein. The sample has hundreds of thousands of distinct CDR3 sequences, less than 25% seen once.

The rearrangement joins TRBV5-1 to TRBJ2-3; the D gene is possibly TRBD2 (6 bases). The sample consisted of blood. The clonotype originates from a man aged 25-45 years with Graves' ophthalmopathy. The CDR3 region has the DNA TGCGCCAGCACCACTCTCGGAGGGGTTGGGAATACGCAGTATTTT. Its translation is CASTTLGGVGNTQYF.